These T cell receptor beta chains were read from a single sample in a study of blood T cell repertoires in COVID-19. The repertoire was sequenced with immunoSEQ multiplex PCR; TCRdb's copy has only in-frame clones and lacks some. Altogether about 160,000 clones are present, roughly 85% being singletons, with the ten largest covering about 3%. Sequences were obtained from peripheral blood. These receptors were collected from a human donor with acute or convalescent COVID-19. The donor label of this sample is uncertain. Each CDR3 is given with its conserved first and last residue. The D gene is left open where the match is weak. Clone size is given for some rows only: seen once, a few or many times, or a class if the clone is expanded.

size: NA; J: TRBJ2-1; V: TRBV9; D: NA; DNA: TGTGCCAGCAGCCCCCGGTACAATGAGCAGTTCTTC; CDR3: CASSPRYNEQFF
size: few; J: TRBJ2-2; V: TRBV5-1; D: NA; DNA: TGCGCCAGCAGTGCGCAGGGTAAGGAGCTGTTTTTT; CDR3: CASSAQGKELFF
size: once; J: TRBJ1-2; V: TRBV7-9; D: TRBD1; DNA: TGTGCCAGCAGCTTAGCCTCGACAGGGAGCCGCTATGGCTACACCTTC; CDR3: CASSLASTGSRYGYTF
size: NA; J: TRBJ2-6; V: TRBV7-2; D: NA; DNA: TGTGCCAGCAGCCGTTTTGAGCCTGGGGCCAACGTCCTGACTTTC; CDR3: CASSRFEPGANVLTF
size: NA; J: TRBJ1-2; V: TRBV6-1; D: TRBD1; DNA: TGTGCCAGCACCCACAGGGGGCTGAGGGATGGCTACACCTTC; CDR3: CASTHRGLRDGYTF
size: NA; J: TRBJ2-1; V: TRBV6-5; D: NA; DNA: TGTGCCAGCAGTTACTCGAATAACGGGAATGAGCAGTTCTTC; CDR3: CASSYSNNGNEQFF
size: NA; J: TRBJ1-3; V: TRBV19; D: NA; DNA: TGTGCCAGTAGTCCTCCGGGGAGGGACACCATATATTTT; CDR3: CASSPPGRDTIYF
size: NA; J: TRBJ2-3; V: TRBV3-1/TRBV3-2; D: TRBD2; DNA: TGTGCCAGCAGCCTCGCGGGGCTAGCGGACGCAGAGTATTTT; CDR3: CASSLAGLADAEYF
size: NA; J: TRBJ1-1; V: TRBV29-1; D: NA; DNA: TGCAGCGCCTTACAGGTCAGGAACACTGAAGCTTTCTTT; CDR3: CSALQVRNTEAFF
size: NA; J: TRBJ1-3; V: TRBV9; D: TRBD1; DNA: TGTGCCAGCAGCGTAGACCCCCAGGGGGGCACTGGAAACACCATATATTTT; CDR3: CASSVDPQGGTGNTIYF
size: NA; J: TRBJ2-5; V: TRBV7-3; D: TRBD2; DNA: TGTGCCAGCAGCCCGAAGGGACTAGAACAAGAGACCCAGTACTTC; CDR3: CASSPKGLEQETQYF
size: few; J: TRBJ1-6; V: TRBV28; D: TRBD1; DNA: TGTGCCAGCAGTCTCTCGGGACAGGGAATTTTTTCACCCCTCCACTTT; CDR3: CASSLSGQGIFSPLHF
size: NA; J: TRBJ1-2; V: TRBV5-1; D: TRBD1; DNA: TGCGCCAGCAGCTTGGGACAGGGGCCAACGAACGCTGGCTACACCTTC; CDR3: CASSLGQGPTNAGYTF
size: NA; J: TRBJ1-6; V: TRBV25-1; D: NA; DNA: TGTGCCAGCAGTGAACGCGGGCCCTATAATTCACCCCTCCACTTT; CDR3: CASSERGPYNSPLHF
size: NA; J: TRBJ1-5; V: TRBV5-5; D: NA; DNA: TGTGCCAGCAGCTTGGACGATTGGAGGGACCATCAGCCCCAGCATTTT; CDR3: CASSLDDWRDHQPQHF
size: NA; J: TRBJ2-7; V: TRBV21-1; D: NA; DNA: TGTGCCAGCAATCGGTCGGGAGCCGCTCACTACGAGCAGTACTTC; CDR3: CASNRSGAAHYEQYF
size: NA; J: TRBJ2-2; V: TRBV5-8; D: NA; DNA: TGTGCCAGCAGCCACGGGGGTTCTAGCGTAATCGGGGAGCTGTTTTTT; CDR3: CASSHGGSSVIGELFF
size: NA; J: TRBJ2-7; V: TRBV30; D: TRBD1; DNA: TGTGCCTGGAGCCGACAGGGTTGGTCCTACGAGCAGTACTTC; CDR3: CAWSRQGWSYEQYF
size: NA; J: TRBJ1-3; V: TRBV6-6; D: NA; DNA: TGTGCCAGCAGTCGCCGTTGGGGCTCAGTCTCTGGAAACACCATATATTTT; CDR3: CASSRRWGSVSGNTIYF
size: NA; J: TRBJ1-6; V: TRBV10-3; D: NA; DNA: TGTGCCATCAGCAAACAGGGAGACTATAATTCACCCCTCCACTTT; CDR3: CAISKQGDYNSPLHF
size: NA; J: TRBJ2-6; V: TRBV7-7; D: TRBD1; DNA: TGTGCCAGCAGCTTAGCGTCTTCTGACAGGGGCCCCCTCTCTGGGGCCAACGTCCTGACTTTC; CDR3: CASSLASSDRGPLSGANVLTF
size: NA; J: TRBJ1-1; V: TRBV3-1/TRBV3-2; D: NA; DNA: TGTGCCAGCAGCGTGACAGGCCCTACTGAAGCTTTCTTT; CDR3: CASSVTGPTEAFF
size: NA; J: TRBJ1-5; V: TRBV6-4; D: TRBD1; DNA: TGTGCCAGCAGTCCCGGGACAGGGGGTAATCAGCCCCAGCATTTT; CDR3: CASSPGTGGNQPQHF
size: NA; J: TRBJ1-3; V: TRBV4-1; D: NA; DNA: TGCGCCAGCAGCCAAGGGCGAAGGGAGGGCTTCCCCTCTGGAAACACCATATATTTT; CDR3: CASSQGRREGFPSGNTIYF
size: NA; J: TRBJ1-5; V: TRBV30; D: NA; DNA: TGTGCCTGGAGTAGATATAGCTTGGGCAATCAGCCCCAGCATTTT; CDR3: CAWSRYSLGNQPQHF
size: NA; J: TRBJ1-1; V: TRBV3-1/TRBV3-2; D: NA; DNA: TGTGCCAGCAGACGTCAGGGGAACACTGAAGCTTTCTTT; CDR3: CASRRQGNTEAFF
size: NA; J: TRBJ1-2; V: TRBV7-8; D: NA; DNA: TGTGCCAGCAGCTTAGCATCCCCAGGCTATGGCTACACCTTC; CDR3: CASSLASPGYGYTF
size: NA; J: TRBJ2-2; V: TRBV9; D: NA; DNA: TGTGCCAGCAGCGTAGGTCCAGGGGGAGGCACCGGGGAGCTGTTTTTT; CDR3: CASSVGPGGGTGELFF
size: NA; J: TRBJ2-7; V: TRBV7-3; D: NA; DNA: TGTGCCAGCAGCCCCCAGGGAATGGGCGAGCAGTACTTC; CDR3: CASSPQGMGEQYF
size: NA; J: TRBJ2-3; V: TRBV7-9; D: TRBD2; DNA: TGTGCCAGCAGCTTTTCCCCCAATAGCGGGGCTGCAGATACGCAGTATTTT; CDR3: CASSFSPNSGAADTQYF
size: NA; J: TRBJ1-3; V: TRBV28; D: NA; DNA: TGTGCCAGCAGTTTAGGGGCTGTGGGAACTGGAAACACCATATATTTT; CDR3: CASSLGAVGTGNTIYF
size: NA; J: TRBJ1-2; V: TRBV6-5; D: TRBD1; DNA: TGTGCCAGCACCGGGACAGGGGGCTGGGGTGGCTACACCTTC; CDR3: CASTGTGGWGGYTF
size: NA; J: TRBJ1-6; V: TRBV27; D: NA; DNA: TGTGCCAGCAGTCCCCCGGGGAATTCACCCCTCCACTTT; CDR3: CASSPPGNSPLHF
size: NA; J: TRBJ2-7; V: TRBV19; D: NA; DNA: TGTGCCAGTAGTATAGAGGGGGGGCCGAGGGACGAGCAGTACTTC; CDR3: CASSIEGGPRDEQYF
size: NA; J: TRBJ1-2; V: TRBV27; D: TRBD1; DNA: TGTGCCAGCAGTTCTTATCAGGGGGTTGGAGGCTACACCTTC; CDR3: CASSSYQGVGGYTF
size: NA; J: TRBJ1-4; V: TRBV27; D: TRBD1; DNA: TGTGCCAGCAGTCCCCGGGACAGTCAGGGTGAAGGGAAACTGTTTTTT; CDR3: CASSPRDSQGEGKLFF
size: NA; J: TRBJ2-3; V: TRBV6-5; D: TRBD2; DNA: TGTGCCAGTCGAGCAGCGGGGGTTGGAAATACGCAGTATTTT; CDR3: CASRAAGVGNTQYF
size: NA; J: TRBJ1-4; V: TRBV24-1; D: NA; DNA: TGTGCCACCAGTGATTTGCCACTGCGGGCCGCAACTAATGAAAAACTGTTTTTT; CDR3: CATSDLPLRAATNEKLFF
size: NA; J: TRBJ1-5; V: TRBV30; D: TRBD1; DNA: TGTGCCTGGAGTTCTTACAGGGGTCCCCAGCATTTT; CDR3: CAWSSYRGPQHF
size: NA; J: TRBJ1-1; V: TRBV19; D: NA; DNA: TGTGCCAGCACCTGGCGGGCGGGGGGAGACACTGAAGCTTTCTTT; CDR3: CASTWRAGGDTEAFF
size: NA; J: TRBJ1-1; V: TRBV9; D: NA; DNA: TGTGCCAGCAGCGGCGGGAGGGGGGTGTACACTGAAGCTTTCTTT; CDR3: CASSGGRGVYTEAFF
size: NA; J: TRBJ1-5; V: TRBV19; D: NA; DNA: TGTGCCAGTCGGCAGGGAGGTCAGCCCCAGCATTTT; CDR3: CASRQGGQPQHF
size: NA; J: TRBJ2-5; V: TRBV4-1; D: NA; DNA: TGCGCCAGCAGCCGATCCCTTTTAGATCAAGAGACCCAGTACTTC; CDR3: CASSRSLLDQETQYF
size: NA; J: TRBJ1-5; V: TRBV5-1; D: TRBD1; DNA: TGCGCCAGCAGCCCCAGGGGGGATCAGCCCCAGCATTTT; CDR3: CASSPRGDQPQHF
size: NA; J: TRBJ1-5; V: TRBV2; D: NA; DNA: TGTGCCAGCAGTGAATTAAGAGGGAGGGGGTATCAGCCCCAGCATTTT; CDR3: CASSELRGRGYQPQHF
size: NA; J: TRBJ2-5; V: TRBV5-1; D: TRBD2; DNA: TGCGCCAGCAAGGTGAATAGCGGGGGAGAGACCCAGTACTTC; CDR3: CASKVNSGGETQYF
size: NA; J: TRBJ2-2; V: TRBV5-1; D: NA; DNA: TGCGCCAGCAGCCCCCAAGGGCAGGGAAGAGGCACCGGGGAGCTGTTTTTT; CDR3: CASSPQGQGRGTGELFF
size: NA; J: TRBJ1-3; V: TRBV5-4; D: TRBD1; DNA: TGTGCCAGCAGCGCATCGACCGGGACAGTAGGAAACACCATATATTTT; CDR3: CASSASTGTVGNTIYF
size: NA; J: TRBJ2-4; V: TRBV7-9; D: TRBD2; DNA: TGTGCCAGCAGCTTAACCGGGGGGGCCAAAAACATTCAGTACTTC; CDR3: CASSLTGGAKNIQYF
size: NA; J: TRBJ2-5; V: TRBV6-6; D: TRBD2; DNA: TGTGCCAGCAGTTCGGGGGGGCGTGAGACCCAGTACTTC; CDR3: CASSSGGRETQYF
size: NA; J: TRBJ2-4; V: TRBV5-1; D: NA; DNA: TGCGCCAGCAGCCCGAGCGGAGCCAAAAACATTCAGTACTTC; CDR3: CASSPSGAKNIQYF
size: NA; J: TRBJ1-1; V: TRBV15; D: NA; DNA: TGTGCCACCAGCAGACAACCCGCGGGGTTGAACACTGAAGCTTTCTTT; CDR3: CATSRQPAGLNTEAFF
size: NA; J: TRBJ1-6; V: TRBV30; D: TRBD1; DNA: TGTGCCTGGTCCGGGACAGGGACGTTTTCACCCCTCCACTTT; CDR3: CAWSGTGTFSPLHF